What follows describes a single T cell receptor beta chain. Per the authors' pipeline: Using reference gene primer amplification, nucleated cell counts were estimated. Measured with immunoSEQ multiplex PCR; TCRdb has only the in-frame clones, and not every one. V and J calls and clone size come straight from that table; D and trimming were deduced from the DNA. The table has about 370,000 clones, around 89% seen once. There are 23 residues in the CDR3. Participants reported their clinical history, and cohort assignment relied on those reports. The sample is drawn from a study of blood T cell repertoires in COVID-19. About the study: COVID-19 samples, acute and convalescent, were from the United States, Italy and Spain.

The rearrangement links TRBV21-1 to TRBJ1-2; the table calls TRBD1, which could not be checked here. TRBV21-1 counts as a pseudogene. The sequenced sample was PBMCs or T cells enriched from blood (not recorded which). This TCR was sampled from a man aged 18 to 29 who had recovered from COVID-19. CDR3 coding DNA: TGTGCCAGCAGCAAAGGTACTGCTGGGGCAGAAAAAGTACTGTGTAACAAGGAGTATGGCTACACCTTC. It encodes CASSKGTAGAEKVLCNKEYGYTF.